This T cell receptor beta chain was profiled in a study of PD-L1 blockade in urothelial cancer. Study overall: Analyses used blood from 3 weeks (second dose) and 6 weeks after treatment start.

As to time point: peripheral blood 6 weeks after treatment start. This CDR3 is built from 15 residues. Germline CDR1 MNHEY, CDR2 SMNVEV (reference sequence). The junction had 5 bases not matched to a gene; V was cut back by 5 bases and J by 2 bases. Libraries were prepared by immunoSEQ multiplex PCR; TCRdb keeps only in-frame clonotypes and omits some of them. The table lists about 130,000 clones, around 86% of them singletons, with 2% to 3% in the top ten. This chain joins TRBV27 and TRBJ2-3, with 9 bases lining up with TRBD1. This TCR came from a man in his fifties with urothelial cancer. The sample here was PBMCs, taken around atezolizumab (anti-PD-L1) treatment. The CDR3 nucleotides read TGTGCCAGCAGTATGGGACAGGGAAACACAGATACGCAGTATTTT. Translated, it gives CASSMGQGNTDTQYF.